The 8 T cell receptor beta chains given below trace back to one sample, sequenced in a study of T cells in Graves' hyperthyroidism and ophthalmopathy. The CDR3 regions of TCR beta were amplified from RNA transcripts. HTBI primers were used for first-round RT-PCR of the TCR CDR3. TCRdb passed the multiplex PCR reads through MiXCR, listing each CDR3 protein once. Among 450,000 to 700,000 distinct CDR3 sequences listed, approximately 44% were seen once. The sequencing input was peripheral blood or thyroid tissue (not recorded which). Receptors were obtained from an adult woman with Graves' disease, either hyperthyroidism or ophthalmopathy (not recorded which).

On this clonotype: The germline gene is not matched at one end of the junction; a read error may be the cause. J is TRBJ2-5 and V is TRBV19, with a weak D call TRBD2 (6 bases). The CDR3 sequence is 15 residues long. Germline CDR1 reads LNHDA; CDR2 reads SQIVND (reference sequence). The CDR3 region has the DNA TGTGCCAGTGGTACCCTGGGACTGTTCCAAGGGACCCAGTACTTC. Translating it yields CASGTLGLFQGTQYF.

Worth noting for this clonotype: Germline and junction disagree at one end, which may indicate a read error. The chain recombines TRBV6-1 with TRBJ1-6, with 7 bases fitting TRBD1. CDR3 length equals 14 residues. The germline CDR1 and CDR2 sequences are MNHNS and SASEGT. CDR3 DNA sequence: TGTACCAGCAGACAGGGAGTGGAGAATTCACTCCTCCACTTT. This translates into CTSRQGVENSLLHF.

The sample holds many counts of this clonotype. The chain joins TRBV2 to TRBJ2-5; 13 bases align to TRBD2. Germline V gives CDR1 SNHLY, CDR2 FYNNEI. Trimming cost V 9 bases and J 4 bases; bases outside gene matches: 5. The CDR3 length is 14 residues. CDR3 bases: TGTGCCAGTCGGACTAGCGGGAGTCCAGAGACCCAGTACTTC. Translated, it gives CASRTSGSPETQYF.

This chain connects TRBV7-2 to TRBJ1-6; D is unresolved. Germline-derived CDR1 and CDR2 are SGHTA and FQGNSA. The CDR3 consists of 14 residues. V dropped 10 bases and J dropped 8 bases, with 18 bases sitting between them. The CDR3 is CAISPDGPYSPLHF. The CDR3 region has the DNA TGTGCCATCTCCCCGGACGGTCCTTATTCACCCCTCCACTTT. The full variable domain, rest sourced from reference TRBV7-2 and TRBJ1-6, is GAGVSQSPSNKVTEKGKDVELRCDPISGHTALYWYRQSLGQGLEFLIYFQGNSAPDKSGLPSDRFSAERTGGSVSTLTIQRTQQEDSAVYLCAISPDGPYSPLHFGNGTRLTVT.

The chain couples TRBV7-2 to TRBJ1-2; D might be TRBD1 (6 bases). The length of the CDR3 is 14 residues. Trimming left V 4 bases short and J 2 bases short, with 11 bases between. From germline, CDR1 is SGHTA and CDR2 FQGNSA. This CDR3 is CASSWTASNYGYTF. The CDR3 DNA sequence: TGTGCCAGCAGCTGGACAGCCTCGAACTATGGCTACACCTTC.

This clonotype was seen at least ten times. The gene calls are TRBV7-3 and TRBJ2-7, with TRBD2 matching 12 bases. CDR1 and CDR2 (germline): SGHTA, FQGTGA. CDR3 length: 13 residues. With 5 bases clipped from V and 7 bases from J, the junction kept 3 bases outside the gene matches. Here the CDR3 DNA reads TGTGCCAGCAGCCAAGGGACTAGCGGGGAGCAGTACTTC. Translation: CASSQGTSGEQYF.

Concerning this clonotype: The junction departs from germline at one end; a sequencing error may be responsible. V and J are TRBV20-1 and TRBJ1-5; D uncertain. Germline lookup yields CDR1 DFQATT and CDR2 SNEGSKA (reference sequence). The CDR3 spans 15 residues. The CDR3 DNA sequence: TGCAGTGCCAGTCCAGAGTTTTCTAGCAATCAGCCCCATCATTTT. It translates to CSASPEFSSNQPHHF.

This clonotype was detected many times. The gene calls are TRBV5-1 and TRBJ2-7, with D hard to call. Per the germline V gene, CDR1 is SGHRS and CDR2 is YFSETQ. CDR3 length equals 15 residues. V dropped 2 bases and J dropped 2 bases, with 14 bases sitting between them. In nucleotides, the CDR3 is TGCGCCAGCAGCTTTACCAGGACGGATACCTACGAGCAGTACTTC. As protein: CASSFTRTDTYEQYF.